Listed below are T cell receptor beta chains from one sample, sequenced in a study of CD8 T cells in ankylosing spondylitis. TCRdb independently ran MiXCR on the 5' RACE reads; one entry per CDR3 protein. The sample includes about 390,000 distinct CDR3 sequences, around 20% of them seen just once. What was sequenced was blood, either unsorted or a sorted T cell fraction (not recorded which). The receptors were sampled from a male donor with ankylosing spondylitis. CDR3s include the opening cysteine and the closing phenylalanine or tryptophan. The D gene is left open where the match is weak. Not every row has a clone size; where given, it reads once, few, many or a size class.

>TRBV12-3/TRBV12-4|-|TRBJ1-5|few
TGTGCCAGCACGATCAGGGGTCAGCCCCAGCATTTT
CASTIRGQPQHF
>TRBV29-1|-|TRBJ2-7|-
TGCAGCGTTGGAGGGGGGGACGAGCAGTACTTC
CSVGGGDEQYF
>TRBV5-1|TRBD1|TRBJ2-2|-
TGCGCCAGCAGCTTGGACAGGGGGCCTTCCGGGGAGCTGTTTTTT
CASSLDRGPSGELFF
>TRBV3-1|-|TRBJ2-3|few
TGTGCCAGCAGCCAAGATTGGCGGGCCACAGATACGCAGTATTTT
CASSQDWRATDTQYF
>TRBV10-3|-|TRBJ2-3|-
TGTGCCATCAGAAGCGAAGGAGGGGTCGGTACGCAGTATTTT
CAIRSEGGVGTQYF
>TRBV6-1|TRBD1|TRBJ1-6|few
TGTGCCAGCAGTCCCAGGGGGAATAATTCACCCCTCCACTTT
CASSPRGNNSPLHF
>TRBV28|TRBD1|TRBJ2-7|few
TGTGCCAGCAGCGGACAGGGGGGTAACTACGAGCAGTACTTC
CASSGQGGNYEQYF
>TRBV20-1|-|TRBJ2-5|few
TGCAGTGCCTCAGAGACCCAGTACTTC
CSASETQYF
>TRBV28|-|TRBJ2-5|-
TGTGCCAGCAGTTTTCTAGCACGGGAACAAGAGACCCAGTACTTC
CASSFLAREQETQYF
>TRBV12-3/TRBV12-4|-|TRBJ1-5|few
TGTGCCAGCAGTTTTTCGCCGGGTGGAAGCAATCAGCCCCAGCATTTT
CASSFSPGGSNQPQHF
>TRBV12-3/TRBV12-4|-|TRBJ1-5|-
TGTGCCAGCAGTTCCCAGACAGGAAATCAGCCCCAGCATTTT
CASSSQTGNQPQHF
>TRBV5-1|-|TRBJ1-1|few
TGCGCCAGCAGCTTGGACAGAAGCTCCATGAACACTGAAGCTTTCTTT
CASSLDRSSMNTEAFF
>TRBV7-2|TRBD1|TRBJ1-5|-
TGTGCCAGCAGTTCACAGGGGAGTTTTAGCAATCAGCCCCAGCATTTT
CASSSQGSFSNQPQHF
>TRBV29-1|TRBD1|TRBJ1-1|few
TGCAGCGTTGGCACGGGAGGGGGCCCTCCGGCTTTCTTT
CSVGTGGGPPAFF
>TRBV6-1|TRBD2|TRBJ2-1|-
TGTGCCAGCAGTCTGCGGACTAGCGGGAGAGTCAATGAGCAGTTCTTC
CASSLRTSGRVNEQFF
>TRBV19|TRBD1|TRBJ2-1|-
TGTGCCGGAAAACACAGCGGGACAGGGAAAAGGAGCTCCTACAATGAGCAGTTCTTC
CAGKHSGTGKRSSYNEQFF
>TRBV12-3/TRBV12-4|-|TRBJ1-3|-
TGTGCCAGCAGTAAGTTAAATGGAAACACCATATATTTT
CASSKLNGNTIYF
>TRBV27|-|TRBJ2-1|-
TGTGCCAGCAGTTTCGACTCTTACAATGAGCAGTTCTTC
CASSFDSYNEQFF
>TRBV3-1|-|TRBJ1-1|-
TGTGCCAGCAGCCAAACGAGCACTGAAGCTTTCTTT
CASSQTSTEAFF
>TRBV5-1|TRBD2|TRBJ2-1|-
TGCGCCAGCAGCTTGTCACTAGCGGGAGGAAGAGATGAGCAGTTCTTC
CASSLSLAGGRDEQFF
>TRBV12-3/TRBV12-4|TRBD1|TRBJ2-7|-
TGTGCCAGCAGTTCGCAACAGGGGGCCTTTACTAACTACGAGCAGTACTTC
CASSSQQGAFTNYEQYF
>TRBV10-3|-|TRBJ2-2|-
TGTGCCACCTCACCAGGCAGTCGGACCGGGGAGCTGTTTTTT
CATSPGSRTGELFF
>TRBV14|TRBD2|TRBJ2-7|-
TGTGCCAGCAGCCGGCGCGGGGGATCGTCATTCTACGAGCAGTACTTC
CASSRRGGSSFYEQYF
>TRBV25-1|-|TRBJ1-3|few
TGTGCCAGCATGCCCTTCTGGGGAAGCTCTGGAAACACCATATATTTT
CASMPFWGSSGNTIYF
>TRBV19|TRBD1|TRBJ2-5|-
TGTGCCAGTAGCAACAGGGGATTCGAGACCCAGTACTTC
CASSNRGFETQYF
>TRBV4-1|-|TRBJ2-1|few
TGCGCCAGCAGCCAAGATCATCCGGGAGCTACCTACAATGAGCAGTTCTTC
CASSQDHPGATYNEQFF
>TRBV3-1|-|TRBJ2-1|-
TGTGCCAGCAGCCCACCGGGACCCGGCTACAATGAGCAGTTCTTC
CASSPPGPGYNEQFF
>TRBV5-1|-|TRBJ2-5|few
TGCGCCAGCAGCTTGGTTGCCTTACCCCAAGAGACCCAGTACTTC
CASSLVALPQETQYF
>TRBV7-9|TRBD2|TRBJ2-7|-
TGTGCCAGCAGCTTAAGTACCCTAGCGGGAGTCTACGAGCAGTACTTC
CASSLSTLAGVYEQYF
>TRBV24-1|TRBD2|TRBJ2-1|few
TGTGCCACCAGTGATCGGACTAGCGGGCGGCCTAGCCAGAATGAGCAGTTCTTC
CATSDRTSGRPSQNEQFF
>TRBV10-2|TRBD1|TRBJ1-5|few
TGCGCCAGCAGGGGACAGGGGGAAGATCAGCCCCAGCATTTT
CASRGQGEDQPQHF
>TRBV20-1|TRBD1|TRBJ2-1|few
TGCAGTGCTAGAGGGGGACAGGGGGCGTTCAATGAGCAGTTCTTC
CSARGGQGAFNEQFF